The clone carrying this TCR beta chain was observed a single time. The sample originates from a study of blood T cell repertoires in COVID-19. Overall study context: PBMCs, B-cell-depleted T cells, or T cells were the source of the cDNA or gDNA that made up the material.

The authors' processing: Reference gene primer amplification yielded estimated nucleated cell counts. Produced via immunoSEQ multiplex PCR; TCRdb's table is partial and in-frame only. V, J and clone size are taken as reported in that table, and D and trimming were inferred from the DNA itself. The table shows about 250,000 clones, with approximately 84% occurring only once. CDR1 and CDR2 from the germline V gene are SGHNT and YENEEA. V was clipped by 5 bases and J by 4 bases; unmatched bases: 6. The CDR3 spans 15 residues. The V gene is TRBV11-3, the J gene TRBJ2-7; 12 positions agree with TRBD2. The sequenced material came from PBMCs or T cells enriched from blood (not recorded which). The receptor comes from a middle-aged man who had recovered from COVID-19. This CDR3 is CASSRLAGDGYEQYF. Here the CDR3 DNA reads TGTGCCAGCAGCCGACTAGCGGGAGACGGATACGAGCAGTACTTC.